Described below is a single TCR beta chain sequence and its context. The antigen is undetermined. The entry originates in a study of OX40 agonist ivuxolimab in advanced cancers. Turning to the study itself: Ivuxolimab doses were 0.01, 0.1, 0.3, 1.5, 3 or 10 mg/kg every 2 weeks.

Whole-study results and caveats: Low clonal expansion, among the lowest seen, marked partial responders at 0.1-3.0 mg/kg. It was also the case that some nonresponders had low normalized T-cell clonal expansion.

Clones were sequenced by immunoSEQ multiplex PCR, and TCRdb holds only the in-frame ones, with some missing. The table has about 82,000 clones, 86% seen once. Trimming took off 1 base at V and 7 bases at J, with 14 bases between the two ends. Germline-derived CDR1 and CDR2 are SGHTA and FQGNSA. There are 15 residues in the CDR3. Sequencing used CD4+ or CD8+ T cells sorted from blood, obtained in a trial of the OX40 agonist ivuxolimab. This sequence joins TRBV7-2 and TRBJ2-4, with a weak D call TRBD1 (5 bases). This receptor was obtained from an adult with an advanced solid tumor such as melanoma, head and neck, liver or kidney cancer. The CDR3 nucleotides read TGTGCCAGCAGCTTAGGAAAGGGGATAAGGAACATTCAGTACTTC. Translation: CASSLGKGIRNIQYF.